The 14 T cell receptor beta chains below come from one sample, sequenced in a study of Ad26.COV2.S vaccination and SARS-CoV-2 variants. The treatment here: around 19 received Ad26.COV2.S at low or high dose, single or two shots; several received placebo; per-sample allocation not given. All samples were drawn on day 63, counting from the first vaccine or placebo injection. Profiling relied on immunoSEQ multiplex PCR, and the TCRdb table lists in-frame clones only, not all of them. The sample lists some 300,000 clones; around 83% were seen once. The material was peripheral blood, obtained in a trial of Ad26.COV2.S vaccine versus placebo. These receptors came from a person between 18 and 65 years old who received the Ad26.COV2.S COVID-19 vaccine or a placebo.

CDR3 loop: CATEKDRDNEQFF. In DNA, the CDR3 is TGTGCCACCGAAAAGGACAGGGACAATGAGCAGTTCTTC. The chain links TRBV12-3 or TRBV12-4 to TRBJ2-1, with 8 bases aligning to TRBD1. This CDR3 region has 13 residues. Trimming cost V 10 bases and J 5 bases; bases outside gene matches: 7.

The chain employs TRBV3-1 (or the pseudogene TRBV3-2) and TRBJ2-7; 7 bases fit TRBD1. CDR3 length equals 15 residues. Unmatched junction bases numbered 6, after V lost 4 bases and J lost 0 bases. In germline, CDR1 is LGHDT, CDR2 YNNKEL (reference sequence). Here the CDR3 reads CASSLKTGSSYEQYF. DNA of the CDR3: TGTGCCAGCAGCCTCAAGACAGGGAGCTCCTACGAGCAGTACTTC.

The chain links TRBV18 to TRBJ1-1; TRBD1 matches at 7 bases. Unmatched junction bases numbered 9, after V lost 3 bases and J lost 2 bases. Germline V gene lookup returns CDR1 KGHSH and CDR2 LQKENI. The CDR3 covers 16 residues. The chain's CDR3 is CASSPVWGQPNTEAFF. CDR3 nucleotides: TGTGCCAGCTCACCGGTTTGGGGACAGCCTAACACTGAAGCTTTCTTT. Full variable domain (outside the CDR3, taken from reference TRBV18 and TRBJ1-1): NAGVMQNPRHLVRRRGQEARLRCSPMKGHSHVYWYRQLPEEGLKFMVYLQKENIIDESGMPKERFSAEFPKEGPSILRIQQVVRGDSAAYFCASSPVWGQPNTEAFFGQGTRLTVV.

CDR3 sequence: CSVGEVTSYGYTF. Written as DNA, the CDR3 is TGCAGCGTTGGGGAGGTGACTTCCTATGGCTACACCTTC. The chain links TRBV29-1 to TRBJ1-2; D is unclear. V was clipped by 4 bases and J by 4 bases, with 13 bases between them. Germline CDR1 reads SQVTM; CDR2 reads ANQGSEA. The CDR3 is 13 residues long.

V usage is TRBV12-3 or TRBV12-4 and J usage is TRBJ2-3; D call uncertain. The CDR3 consists of 11 residues. Trimming shortened V by 6 bases and J by 6 bases, and 7 bases separated the two germline ends. As DNA, the CDR3 is TGTGCCAGCAGCCAGATGGATACGCAGTATTTT. The encoded protein is CASSQMDTQYF.

With regard to this clone: The CDR3 carries no conserved terminal phenylalanine or tryptophan, so it likely arises from a read error. No DNA is shown, since the ends of the CDR3 on it are uncertain; the CDR3 is the one TCRdb lists. The V and J genes are TRBV2 and TRBJ1-4; TRBD1 is the table's D call, not checked against the DNA. The CDR3 totals 12 residues, both ends included. CDR1 SNHLY and CDR2 FYNNEI come from the germline V gene. The CDR3 loop reads CASSRPPTGARI.

The V call is TRBV5-1, the J call TRBJ1-2, with 7 bases aligning to TRBD1. In germline, CDR1 is SGHRS, CDR2 YFSETQ. The CDR3 is 13 amino acids. Unmatched junction bases numbered 6, after V lost 2 bases and J lost 8 bases. CDR3 in amino acids: CASSFDRAEGYTF. DNA of the CDR3: TGCGCCAGCAGCTTCGACAGGGCGGAAGGCTACACCTTC. The full variable domain, rest sourced from reference TRBV5-1 and TRBJ1-2, is KAGVTQTPRYLIKTRGQQVTLSCSPISGHRSVSWYQQTPGQGLQFLFEYFSETQRNKGNFPGRFSGRQFSNSRSEMNVSTLELGDSALYLCASSFDRAEGYTFGSGTRLTVV.

This clone was seen only once. V gene TRBV5-4 combines with J gene TRBJ2-1; 7 positions agree with TRBD1. The CDR3 is 12 residues long. Germline CDR1 and CDR2: SGHNT and YYREEE (reference sequence). The V segment lost 4 bases and the J segment 9 bases; nucleotides outside the gene matches: 4. DNA for the CDR3: TGTGCCAGCAGCAAGGACAGGTTTGAGCAGTTCTTC. This codes for CASSKDRFEQFF.

The chain joins TRBV6-5 to TRBJ1-2; 8 bases agree with TRBD1. Germline V lookup: CDR1 MNHEY, CDR2 SVGAGI. The CDR3 extends over 15 amino acids. With 5 bases clipped from V and 3 bases from J, the junction kept 8 bases outside the gene matches. As DNA, the CDR3 is TGTGCCAGCAGTCCCCCGGGACAGGTCGACTATGGCTACACCTTC. Its translation: CASSPPGQVDYGYTF.

The gene calls are TRBV6-5 and TRBJ1-1; TRBD1 agrees at 7 bases. CDR3 length: 14 amino acids. Trimming at V came to 7 bases and at J to 7 bases, leaving 12 bases not matched to a gene. Germline-derived CDR1 and CDR2 are MNHEY and SVGAGI. The CDR3 here is CASTFSGGVDEAFF. CDR3 nucleotides: TGTGCCAGCACGTTCTCAGGGGGGGTAGATGAAGCTTTCTTT.

This chain uses TRBV2 with TRBJ2-1; no reliable D call. CDR1 and CDR2 from the germline V gene are SNHLY and FYNNEI. The CDR3 is 15 residues long. Trimming left V 3 bases short and J 2 bases short, with 11 bases between. The CDR3 bases are TGTGCCAGCAGTGATATAGGGCGCACCTACAATGAGCAGTTCTTC. It translates to CASSDIGRTYNEQFF.

The chain employs TRBV18 and TRBJ1-2; no definite D call. The V gene's germline CDR1 is KGHSH and CDR2 LQKENI. The CDR3 spans 14 residues. V lost 1 base and J lost 8, with 14 bases in between. This CDR3 is CASSPRLLAVGYTF. CDR3 nucleotide sequence: TGTGCCAGCTCACCACGGCTCTTAGCGGTGGGCTACACCTTC.

This clone was counted once. The chain combines TRBV7-8 with TRBJ1-5, with D unclear. Germline V gene data show CDR1 as SGHVS and CDR2 as FQNEAQ. V lost 1 base to trimming and J lost 7 bases, with 11 bases between them. This CDR3 has 14 amino acids. Written as DNA, the CDR3 is TGTGCCAGCAGCTTAGGGGCGGCTGGGCAGCCCCAGCATTTT. Amino acids: CASSLGAAGQPQHF.

The chain is built from TRBV19 and TRBJ1-2; no clear D. Germline CDR1 and CDR2: LNHDA and SQIVND (reference sequence). V gave up 3 bases and J gave up 2 bases, with 19 bases separating them. The CDR3 totals 17 residues. CDR3: CASSMIVWRVLNYGYTF. The DNA of the CDR3 is TGTGCCAGTAGTATGATCGTGTGGAGGGTTTTAAACTATGGCTACACCTTC.